The clone carrying this T cell receptor beta chain was seen a handful of times. Under the authors' procedure: Reference gene primer amplification gave estimated nucleated cell counts. Profiled with immunoSEQ multiplex PCR; TCRdb holds only in-frame clones, not every one. D and trimming come from the DNA, and the V and J calls and clone size come from that table. The sample gives hundreds of thousands of clones, almost 90% of which show up once; roughly 1.5% is in the top ten. Between the trimmed V and J ends, which lost 0 bases and 2 bases, there was a span of 13 bases. CDR1 and CDR2 from the germline V gene are SGHRS and YFSETQ. The CDR3 runs 16 residues. The entry originates in a study of blood T cell repertoires in COVID-19. Study information: Collection of acute and convalescent COVID-19 samples took place in the United States, Italy and Spain. The cDNA or gDNA used as material had been derived from T cells, B-cell-depleted T cells, or PBMCs.

Sequencing was carried out using PBMCs or T cells enriched from blood (not recorded which). This chain connects TRBV5-1 to TRBJ2-3; maybe TRBD1 (5 bases). This sequence originates from a woman aged 18 to 35 with acute COVID-19. The CDR3 here is CASSLDQGIITDTQYF. The CDR3 region has the DNA TGCGCCAGCAGCTTGGACCAGGGCATTATCACAGATACGCAGTATTTT.